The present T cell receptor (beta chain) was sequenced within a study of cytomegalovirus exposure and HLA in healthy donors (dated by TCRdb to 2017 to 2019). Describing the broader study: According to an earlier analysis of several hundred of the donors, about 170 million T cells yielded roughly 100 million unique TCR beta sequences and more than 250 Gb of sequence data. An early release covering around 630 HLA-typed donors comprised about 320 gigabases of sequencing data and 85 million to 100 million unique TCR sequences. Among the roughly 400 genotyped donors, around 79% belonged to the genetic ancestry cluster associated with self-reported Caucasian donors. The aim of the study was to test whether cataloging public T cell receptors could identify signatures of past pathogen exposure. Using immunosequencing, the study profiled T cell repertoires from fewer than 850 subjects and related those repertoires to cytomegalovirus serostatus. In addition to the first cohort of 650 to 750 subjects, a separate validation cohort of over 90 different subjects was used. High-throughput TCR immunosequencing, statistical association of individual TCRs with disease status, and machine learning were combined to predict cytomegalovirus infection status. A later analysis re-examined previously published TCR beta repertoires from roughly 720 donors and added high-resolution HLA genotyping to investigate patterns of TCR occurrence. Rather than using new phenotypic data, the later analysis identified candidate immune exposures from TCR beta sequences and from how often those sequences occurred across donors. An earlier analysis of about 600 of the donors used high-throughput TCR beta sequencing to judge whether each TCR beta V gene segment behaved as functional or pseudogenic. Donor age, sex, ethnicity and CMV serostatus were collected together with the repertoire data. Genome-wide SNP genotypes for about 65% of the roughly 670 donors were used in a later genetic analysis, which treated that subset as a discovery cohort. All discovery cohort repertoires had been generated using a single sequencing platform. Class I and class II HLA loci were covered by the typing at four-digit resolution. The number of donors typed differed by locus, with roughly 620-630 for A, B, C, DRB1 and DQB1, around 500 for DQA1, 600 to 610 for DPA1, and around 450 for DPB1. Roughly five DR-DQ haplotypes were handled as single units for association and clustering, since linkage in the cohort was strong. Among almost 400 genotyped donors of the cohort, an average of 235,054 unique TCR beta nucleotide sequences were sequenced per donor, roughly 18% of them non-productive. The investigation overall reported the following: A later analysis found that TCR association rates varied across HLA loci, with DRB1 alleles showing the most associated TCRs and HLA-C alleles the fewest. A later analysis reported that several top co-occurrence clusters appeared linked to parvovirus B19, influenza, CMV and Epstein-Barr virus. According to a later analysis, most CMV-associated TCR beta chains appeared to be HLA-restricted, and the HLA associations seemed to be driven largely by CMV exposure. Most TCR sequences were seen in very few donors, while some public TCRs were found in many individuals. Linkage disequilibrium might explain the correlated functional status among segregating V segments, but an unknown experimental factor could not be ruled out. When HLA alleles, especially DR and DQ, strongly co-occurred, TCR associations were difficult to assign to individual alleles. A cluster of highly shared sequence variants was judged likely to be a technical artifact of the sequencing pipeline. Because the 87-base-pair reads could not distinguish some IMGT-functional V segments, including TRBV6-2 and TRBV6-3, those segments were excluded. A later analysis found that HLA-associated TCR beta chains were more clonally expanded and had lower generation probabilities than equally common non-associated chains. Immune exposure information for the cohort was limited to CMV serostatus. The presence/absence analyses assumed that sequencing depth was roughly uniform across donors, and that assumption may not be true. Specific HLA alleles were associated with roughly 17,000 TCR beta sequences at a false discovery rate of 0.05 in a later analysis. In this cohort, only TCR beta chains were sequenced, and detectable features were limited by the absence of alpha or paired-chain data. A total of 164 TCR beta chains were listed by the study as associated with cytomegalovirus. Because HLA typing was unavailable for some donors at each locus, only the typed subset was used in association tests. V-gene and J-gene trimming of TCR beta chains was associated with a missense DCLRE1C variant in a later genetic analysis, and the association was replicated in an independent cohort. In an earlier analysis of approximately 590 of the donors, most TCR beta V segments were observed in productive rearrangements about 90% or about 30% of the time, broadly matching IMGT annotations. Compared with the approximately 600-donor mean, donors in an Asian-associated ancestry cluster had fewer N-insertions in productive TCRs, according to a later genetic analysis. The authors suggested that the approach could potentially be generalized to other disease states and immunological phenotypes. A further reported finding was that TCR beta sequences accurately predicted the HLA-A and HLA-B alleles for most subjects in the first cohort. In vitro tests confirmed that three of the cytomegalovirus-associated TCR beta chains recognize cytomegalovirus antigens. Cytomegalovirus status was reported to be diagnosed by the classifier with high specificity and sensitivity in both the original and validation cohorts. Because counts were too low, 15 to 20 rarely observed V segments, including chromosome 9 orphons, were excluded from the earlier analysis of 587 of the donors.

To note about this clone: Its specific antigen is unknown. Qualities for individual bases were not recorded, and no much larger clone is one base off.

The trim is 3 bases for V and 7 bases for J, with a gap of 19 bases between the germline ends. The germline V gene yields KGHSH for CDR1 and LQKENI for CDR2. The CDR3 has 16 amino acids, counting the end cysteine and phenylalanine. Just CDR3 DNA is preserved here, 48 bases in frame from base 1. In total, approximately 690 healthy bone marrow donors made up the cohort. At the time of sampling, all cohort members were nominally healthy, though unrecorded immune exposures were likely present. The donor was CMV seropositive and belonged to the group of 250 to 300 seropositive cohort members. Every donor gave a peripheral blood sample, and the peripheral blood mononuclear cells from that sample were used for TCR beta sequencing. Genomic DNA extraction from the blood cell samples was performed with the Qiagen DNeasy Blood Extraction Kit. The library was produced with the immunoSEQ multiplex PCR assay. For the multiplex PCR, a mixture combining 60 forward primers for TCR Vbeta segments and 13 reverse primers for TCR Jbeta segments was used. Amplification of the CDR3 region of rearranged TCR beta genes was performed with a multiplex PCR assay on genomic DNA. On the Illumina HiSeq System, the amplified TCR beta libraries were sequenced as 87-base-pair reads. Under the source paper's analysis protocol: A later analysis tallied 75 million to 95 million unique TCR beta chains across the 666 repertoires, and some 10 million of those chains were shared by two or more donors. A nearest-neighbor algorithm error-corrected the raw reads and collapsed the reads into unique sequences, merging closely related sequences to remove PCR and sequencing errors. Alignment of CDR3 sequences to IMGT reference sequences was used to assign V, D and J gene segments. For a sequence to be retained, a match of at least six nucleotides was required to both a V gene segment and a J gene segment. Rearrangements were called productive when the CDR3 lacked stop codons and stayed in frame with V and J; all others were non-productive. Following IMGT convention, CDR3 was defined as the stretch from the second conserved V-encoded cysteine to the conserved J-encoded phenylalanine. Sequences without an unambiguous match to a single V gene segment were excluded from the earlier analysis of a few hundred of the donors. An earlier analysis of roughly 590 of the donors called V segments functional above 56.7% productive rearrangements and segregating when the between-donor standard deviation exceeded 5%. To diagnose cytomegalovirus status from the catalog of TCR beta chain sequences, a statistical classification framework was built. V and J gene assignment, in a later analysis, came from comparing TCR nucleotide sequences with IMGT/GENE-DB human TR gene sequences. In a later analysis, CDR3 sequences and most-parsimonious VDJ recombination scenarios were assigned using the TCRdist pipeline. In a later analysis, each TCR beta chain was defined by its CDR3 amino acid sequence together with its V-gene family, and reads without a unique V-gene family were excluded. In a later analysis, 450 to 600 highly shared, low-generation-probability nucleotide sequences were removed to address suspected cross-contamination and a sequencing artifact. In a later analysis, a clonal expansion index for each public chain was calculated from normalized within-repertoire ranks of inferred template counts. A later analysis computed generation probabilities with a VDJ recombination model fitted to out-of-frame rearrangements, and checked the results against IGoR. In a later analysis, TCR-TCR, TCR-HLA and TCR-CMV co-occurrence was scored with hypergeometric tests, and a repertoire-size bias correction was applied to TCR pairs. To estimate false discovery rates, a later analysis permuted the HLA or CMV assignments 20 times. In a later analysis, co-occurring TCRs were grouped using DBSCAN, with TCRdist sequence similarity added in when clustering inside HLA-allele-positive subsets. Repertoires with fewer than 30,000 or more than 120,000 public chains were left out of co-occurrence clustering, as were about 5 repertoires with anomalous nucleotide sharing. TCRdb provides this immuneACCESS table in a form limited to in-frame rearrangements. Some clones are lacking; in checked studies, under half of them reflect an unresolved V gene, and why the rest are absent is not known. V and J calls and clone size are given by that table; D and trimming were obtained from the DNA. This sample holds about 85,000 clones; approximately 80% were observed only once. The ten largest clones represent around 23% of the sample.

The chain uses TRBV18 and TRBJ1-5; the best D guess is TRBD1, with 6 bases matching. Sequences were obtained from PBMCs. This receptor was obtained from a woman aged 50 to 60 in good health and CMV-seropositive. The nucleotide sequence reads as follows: TGTGCCAGCTCACCCCAGAGCGGGGGGCCAGGACAGCCCCAGCATTTT. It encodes CASSPQSGGPGQPQHF.